A selection of T cell receptor beta chains follows, all from one sample in a study of blood T cell repertoires in COVID-19. Clones were sequenced by immunoSEQ multiplex PCR, and TCRdb holds only the in-frame ones, with some missing. The table lists some 130,000 clones, approximately 87% of them singletons, with more than 2% in the top ten. Material: peripheral blood. The receptors were gathered from a man aged 65-85 years with active COVID-19. Both conserved end residues are part of each CDR3. D genes are given only for firm matches. Size is omitted from some rows. Given values are once, few, many or a class for expanded clones.

>TRBJ1-1|.|TRBV5-1|.
CASSFNGGPAFF
TGCGCCAGCAGCTTTAACGGGGGACCAGCTTTCTTT
>TRBJ2-6|TRBD2|TRBV28|.
CASSLGGSGANVLTF
TGTGCCAGCAGTTTGGGGGGGTCTGGGGCCAACGTCCTGACTTTC
>TRBJ2-7|.|TRBV11-2|.
CASSLNAGGYEQYF
TGTGCCAGCAGCTTAAACGCAGGGGGGTACGAGCAGTACTTC
>TRBJ2-7|.|TRBV28|.
CASIGPGDEQYF
TGTGCCAGCATCGGCCCGGGGGACGAGCAGTACTTC
>TRBJ2-1|TRBD2|TRBV19|.
CASSGLAGVYNEQFF
TGTGCCAGTAGTGGGCTAGCGGGAGTTTACAATGAGCAGTTCTTC
>TRBJ2-5|.|TRBV18|once
CASSSRSSQRETQYF
TGTGCCAGCTCATCGCGGAGTTCTCAGCGGGAGACCCAGTACTTC
>TRBJ1-1|.|TRBV24-1|.
CATSDSGSGGTEAFF
TGTGCCACCAGTGATTCAGGGAGCGGAGGGACTGAAGCTTTCTTT
>TRBJ2-3|.|TRBV7-6|.
CASSLGALSTDTQYF
TGTGCCAGCAGCTTGGGGGCTTTGAGCACAGATACGCAGTATTTT
>TRBJ2-3|.|TRBV19|.
CASKWWSKGLGPDTQYF
TGTGCCAGTAAATGGTGGTCTAAGGGGCTGGGCCCAGATACGCAGTATTTT
>TRBJ2-5|TRBD1|TRBV5-1|.
CASSLERDRVGGETQYF
TGCGCCAGCAGCTTGGAAAGGGACAGGGTAGGTGGAGAGACCCAGTACTTC
>TRBJ2-7|TRBD1|TRBV18|.
CASSQDRGRSYEQYF
TGTGCCAGCTCACAGGACAGGGGGCGCTCCTACGAGCAGTACTTC
>TRBJ2-2|TRBD1|TRBV28|.
CASRRDRGTGELFF
TGTGCCAGCAGGAGGGACAGGGGTACCGGGGAGCTGTTTTTT
>TRBJ1-5|.|TRBV12-3/TRBV12-4|.
CASRTGYQPQHF
TGTGCCAGCAGAACAGGGTATCAGCCCCAGCATTTT
>TRBJ2-7|TRBD1|TRBV14|.
CASSQDKMTGQGRLEQYF
TGTGCCAGCAGCCAAGACAAAATGACAGGACAGGGGAGGCTCGAGCAGTACTTC
>TRBJ1-2|.|TRBV6-6|.
CASTLGPGVGYGYTF
TGTGCCAGCACCTTAGGCCCGGGAGTCGGCTATGGCTACACCTTC
>TRBJ2-5|.|TRBV5-5|.
CASSLETVKETQYF
TGTGCCAGCAGCTTGGAAACAGTCAAAGAGACCCAGTACTTC
>TRBJ2-1|TRBD2|TRBV11-2|.
CASSPAGLAGDGEQFF
TGTGCCAGCAGCCCAGCGGGACTAGCGGGAGATGGTGAGCAGTTCTTC
>TRBJ2-1|TRBD2|TRBV19|.
CASSIVRGGSSYNEQFF
TGTGCCAGTAGTATAGTACGCGGCGGGAGCTCCTACAATGAGCAGTTCTTC
>TRBJ1-1|TRBD1|TRBV11-1|.
CASSLAGTGNTEAFF
TGTGCCAGCAGCTTAGCTGGGACAGGGAACACTGAAGCTTTCTTT
>TRBJ1-1|.|TRBV6-5|.
CASSRDRAMNTEAFF
TGTGCCAGCAGCCGCGACAGAGCGATGAACACTGAAGCTTTCTTT
>TRBJ1-6|.|TRBV5-4|.
CASSPGRGANNSPLHF
TGTGCCAGCAGCCCCGGACGGGGGGCCAATAATTCACCCCTCCACTTT
>TRBJ2-2|.|TRBV6-6|.
CASSSSNTGELFF
.
>TRBJ2-7|.|TRBV5-1|few
CASSFDNSYEQYF
TGCGCCAGCAGCTTCGACAACTCCTACGAGCAGTACTTC
>TRBJ2-7|.|TRBV28|once
CASSLYFGGVGEQYF
TGTGCCAGCAGTTTATACTTTGGAGGGGTGGGCGAGCAGTACTTC
>TRBJ2-5|.|TRBV21-1|.
CARLAGGGKASGTQYF
TGTGCCAGACTAGCGGGAGGAGGTAAAGCATCAGGGACCCAGTACTTC
>TRBJ1-1|.|TRBV5-6|.
CASSLTKREAFF
TGTGCCAGCAGCTTGACTAAAAGGGAAGCTTTCTTT
>TRBJ2-7|TRBD2|TRBV9|.
CASSVGGGAYEQYF
TGTGCCAGCAGCGTAGGGGGGGGAGCCTACGAGCAGTACTTC
>TRBJ1-3|TRBD1|TRBV11-2|.
CASSLDPDRGDTIYF
TGTGCCAGCAGCTTAGATCCGGACAGGGGGGACACCATATATTTT
>TRBJ2-7|TRBD2|TRBV6-1|.
CASSDQLAGGPYEQYF
TGTGCCAGCAGTGACCAACTAGCGGGAGGGCCCTACGAGCAGTACTTC
>TRBJ1-3|.|TRBV6-5|.
CASSTGGSGNTIYF
TGTGCCAGCAGTACGGGGGGCTCTGGAAACACCATATATTTT
>TRBJ2-2|.|TRBV5-4|.
CASSLGVPGELFF
TGTGCCAGCAGCCTGGGAGTGCCCGGGGAGCTGTTTTTT
>TRBJ2-7|TRBD2|TRBV7-6|.
CASSDPSGANYEQYF
TGTGCCAGCAGCGACCCTAGCGGGGCTAACTACGAGCAGTACTTC
>TRBJ2-7|.|TRBV29-1|.
CSVEGTPYEQYF
TGCAGCGTGGAAGGGACACCTTACGAGCAGTACTTC
>TRBJ1-1|TRBD1|TRBV7-6|.
CASSSRTGWTEAFF
TGTGCCAGCAGCTCCAGGACAGGGTGGACTGAAGCTTTCTTT
>TRBJ1-1|TRBD1|TRBV19|.
CASTGSQLRQGDTEAFF
TGTGCCAGTACGGGGTCTCAACTCAGACAGGGGGACACTGAAGCTTTCTTT
>TRBJ2-3|TRBD2|TRBV4-1|.
CASSQASGSDDTQYF
TGCGCCAGCAGCCAAGCTAGCGGGAGTGACGATACGCAGTATTTT
>TRBJ2-4|TRBD2|TRBV2|.
CASSESGTSGRLAKNIQYF
TGTGCCAGCAGTGAATCCGGGACTAGCGGGAGGCTAGCCAAAAACATTCAGTACTTC
>TRBJ2-7|.|TRBV30|.
CAWNPREGGYEQYF
TGTGCCTGGAACCCAAGGGAAGGGGGCTACGAGCAGTACTTC
>TRBJ2-1|TRBD1|TRBV4-2|.
CASSQGQGSHNEQFF
TGTGCCAGCAGCCAGGGACAGGGGTCCCACAATGAGCAGTTCTTC
>TRBJ2-1|.|TRBV7-3|.
CASSRSLESNEQFF
TGTGCCAGCAGCCGCTCACTAGAGAGCAATGAGCAGTTCTTC
>TRBJ1-2|.|TRBV2|.
CASTLGADYGYTF
TGTGCCAGCACGTTGGGGGCAGACTATGGCTACACCTTC
>TRBJ1-1|.|TRBV13|.
CASSLWVGVNTEAFF
TGTGCCAGCAGCTTATGGGTCGGGGTGAACACTGAAGCTTTCTTT
>TRBJ2-7|TRBD1|TRBV5-4|.
CASRQETGAESYEQYF
TGTGCCAGCAGACAAGAAACAGGGGCAGAATCCTACGAGCAGTACTTC